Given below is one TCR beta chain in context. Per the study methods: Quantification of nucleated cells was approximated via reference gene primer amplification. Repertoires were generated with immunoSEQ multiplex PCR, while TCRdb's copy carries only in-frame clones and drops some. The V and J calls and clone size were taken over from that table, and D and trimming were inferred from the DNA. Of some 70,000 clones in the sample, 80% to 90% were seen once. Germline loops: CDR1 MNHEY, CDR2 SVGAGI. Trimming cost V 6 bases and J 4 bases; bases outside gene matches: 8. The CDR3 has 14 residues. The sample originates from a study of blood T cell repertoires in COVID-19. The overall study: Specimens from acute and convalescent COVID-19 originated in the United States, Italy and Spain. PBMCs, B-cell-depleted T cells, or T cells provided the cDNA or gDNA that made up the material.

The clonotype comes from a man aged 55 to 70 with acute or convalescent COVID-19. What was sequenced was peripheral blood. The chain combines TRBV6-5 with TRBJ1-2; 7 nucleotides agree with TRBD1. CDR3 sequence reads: CASSGDSTVYGYTF. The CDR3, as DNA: TGTGCCAGCAGCGGGGACAGCACGGTCTATGGCTACACCTTC.